This T cell receptor (beta chain) was identified in a study of cytomegalovirus exposure and HLA in healthy donors. This clone has more than one count but fewer than ten. The CDR3 loop spans 13 amino acids. The germline CDR1 and CDR2 sequences are SGHTA and FQGNSA. The V segment lost 5 bases and the J segment 9 bases; nucleotides outside the gene matches: 7. Healthy bone marrow donors made up the donor group. A multiplex PCR was run with 60 Vbeta primers and 13 Jbeta primers. TCRdb's copy holds only in-frame clones and misses some; the assay was immunoSEQ multiplex PCR. The sample holds roughly 190,000 clones, roughly 73% seen once.

This chain links TRBV7-2 with TRBJ1-2; 9 nucleotides align to TRBD1. Input material: PBMCs. This TCR was recovered from a woman aged 30 to 39 in good health and CMV-seropositive. CDR3 sequence reads: CASSEGQGRSYTF. The CDR3, as DNA: TGTGCCAGCAGCGAAGGACAGGGGCGAAGCTACACCTTC.